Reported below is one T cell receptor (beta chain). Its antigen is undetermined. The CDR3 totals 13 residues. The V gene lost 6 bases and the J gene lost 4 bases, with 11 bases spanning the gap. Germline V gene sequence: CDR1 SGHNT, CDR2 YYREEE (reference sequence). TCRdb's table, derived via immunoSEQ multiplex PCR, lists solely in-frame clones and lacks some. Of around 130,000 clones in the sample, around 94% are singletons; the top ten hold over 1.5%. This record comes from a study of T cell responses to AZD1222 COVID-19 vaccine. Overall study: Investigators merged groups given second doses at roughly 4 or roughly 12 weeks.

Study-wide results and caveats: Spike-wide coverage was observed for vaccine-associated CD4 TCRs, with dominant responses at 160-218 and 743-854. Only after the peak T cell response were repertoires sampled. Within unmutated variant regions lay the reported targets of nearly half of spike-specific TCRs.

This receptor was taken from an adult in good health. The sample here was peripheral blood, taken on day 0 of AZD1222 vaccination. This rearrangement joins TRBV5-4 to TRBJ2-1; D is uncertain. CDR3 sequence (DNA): TGTGCCAGCACCCCCTCCGGTTACAATGAGCAGTTCTTC. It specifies CASTPSGYNEQFF. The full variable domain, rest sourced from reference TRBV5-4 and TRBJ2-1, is ETGVTQSPTHLIKTRGQQVTLRCSSQSGHNTVSWYQQALGQGPQFIFQYYREEENGRGNFPPRFSGLQFPNYSSELNVNALELDDSALYLCASTPSGYNEQFFGPGTRLTVL.